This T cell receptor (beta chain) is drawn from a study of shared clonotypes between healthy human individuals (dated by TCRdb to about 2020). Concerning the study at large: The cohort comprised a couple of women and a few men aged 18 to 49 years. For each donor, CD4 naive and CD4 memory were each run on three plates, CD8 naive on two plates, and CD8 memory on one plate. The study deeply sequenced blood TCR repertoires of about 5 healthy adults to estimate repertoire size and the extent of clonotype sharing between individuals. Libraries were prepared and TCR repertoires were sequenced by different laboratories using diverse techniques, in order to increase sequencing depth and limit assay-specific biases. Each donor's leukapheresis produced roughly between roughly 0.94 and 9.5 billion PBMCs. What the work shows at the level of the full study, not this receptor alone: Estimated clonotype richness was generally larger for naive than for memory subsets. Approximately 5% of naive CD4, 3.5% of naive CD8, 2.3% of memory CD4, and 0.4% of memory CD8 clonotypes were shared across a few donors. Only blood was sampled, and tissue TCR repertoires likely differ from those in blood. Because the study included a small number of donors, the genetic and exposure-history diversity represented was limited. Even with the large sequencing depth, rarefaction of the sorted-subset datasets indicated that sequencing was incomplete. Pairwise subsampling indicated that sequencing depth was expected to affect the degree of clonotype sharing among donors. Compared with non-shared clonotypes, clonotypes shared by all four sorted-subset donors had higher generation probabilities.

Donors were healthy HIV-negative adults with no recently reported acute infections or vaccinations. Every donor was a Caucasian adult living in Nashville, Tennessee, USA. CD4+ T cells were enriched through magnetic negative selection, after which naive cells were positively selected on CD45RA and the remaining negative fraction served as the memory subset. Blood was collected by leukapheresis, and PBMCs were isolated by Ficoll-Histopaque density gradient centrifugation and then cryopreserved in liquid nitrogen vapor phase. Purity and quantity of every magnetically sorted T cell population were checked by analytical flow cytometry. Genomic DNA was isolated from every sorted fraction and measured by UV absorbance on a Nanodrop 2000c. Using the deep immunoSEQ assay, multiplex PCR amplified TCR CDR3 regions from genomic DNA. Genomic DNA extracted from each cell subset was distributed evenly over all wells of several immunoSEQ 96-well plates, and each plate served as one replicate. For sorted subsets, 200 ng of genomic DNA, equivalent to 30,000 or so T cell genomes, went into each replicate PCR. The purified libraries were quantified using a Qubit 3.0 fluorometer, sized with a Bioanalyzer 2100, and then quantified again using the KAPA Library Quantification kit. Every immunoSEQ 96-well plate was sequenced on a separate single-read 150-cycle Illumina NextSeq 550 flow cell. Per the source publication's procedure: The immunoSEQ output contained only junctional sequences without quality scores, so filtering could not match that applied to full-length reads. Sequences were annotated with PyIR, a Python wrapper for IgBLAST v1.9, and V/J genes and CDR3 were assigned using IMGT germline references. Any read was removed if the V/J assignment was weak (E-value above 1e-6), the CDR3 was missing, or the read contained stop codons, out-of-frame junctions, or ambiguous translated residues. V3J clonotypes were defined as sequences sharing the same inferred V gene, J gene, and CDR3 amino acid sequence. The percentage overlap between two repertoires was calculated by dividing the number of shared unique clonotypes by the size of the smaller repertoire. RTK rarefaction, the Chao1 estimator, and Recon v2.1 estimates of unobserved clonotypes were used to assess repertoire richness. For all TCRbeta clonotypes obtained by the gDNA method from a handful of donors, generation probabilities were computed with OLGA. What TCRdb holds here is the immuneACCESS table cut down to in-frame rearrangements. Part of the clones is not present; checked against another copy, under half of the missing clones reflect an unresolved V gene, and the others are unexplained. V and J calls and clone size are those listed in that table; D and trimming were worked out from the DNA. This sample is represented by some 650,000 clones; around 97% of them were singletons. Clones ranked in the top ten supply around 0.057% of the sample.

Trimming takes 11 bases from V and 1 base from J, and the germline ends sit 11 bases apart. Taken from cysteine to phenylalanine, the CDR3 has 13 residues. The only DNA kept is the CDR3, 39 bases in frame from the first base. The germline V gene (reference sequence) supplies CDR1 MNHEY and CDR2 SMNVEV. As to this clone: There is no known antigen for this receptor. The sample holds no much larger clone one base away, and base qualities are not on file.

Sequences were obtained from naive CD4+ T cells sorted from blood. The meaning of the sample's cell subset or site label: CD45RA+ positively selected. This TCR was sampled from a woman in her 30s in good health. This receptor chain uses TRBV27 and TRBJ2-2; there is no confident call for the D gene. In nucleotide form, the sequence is TGTGCCGCGTGGGATAGGAACACCGGGGAGCTGTTTTTT. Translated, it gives CAAWDRNTGELFF.